One T cell receptor (beta chain) is described in this entry. CDR1 and CDR2 (germline): SEHNR, FQNEAQ (reference sequence). The CDR3 runs 15 residues. The germline V and J ends were trimmed by 5 bases and 1 base, with 12 bases remaining between them. As to time point: cycle 4 day 1 (C4D1), after less than 7 weeks of nivolumab. All patients experienced relapse after autologous stem cell transplantation, and brentuximab vedotin exposure was variable. Profiled with immunoSEQ multiplex PCR; TCRdb holds only in-frame clones, not every one. The table records about 23,000 clones, around 87% of them present only once. The data originate from a study of PD-1 blockade in classical Hodgkin lymphoma.

This receptor was taken from a human donor with classical Hodgkin lymphoma. This chain uses TRBV7-9 with TRBJ1-3; D not certain. The input for sequencing was peripheral blood mononuclear cells (PBMCs), taken before the fourth cycle of nivolumab. CDR3 coding DNA: TGTGCCAGCAGCCGACAAAGGGAATCTGGAAACACCATATATTTT. This encodes CASSRQRESGNTIYF.